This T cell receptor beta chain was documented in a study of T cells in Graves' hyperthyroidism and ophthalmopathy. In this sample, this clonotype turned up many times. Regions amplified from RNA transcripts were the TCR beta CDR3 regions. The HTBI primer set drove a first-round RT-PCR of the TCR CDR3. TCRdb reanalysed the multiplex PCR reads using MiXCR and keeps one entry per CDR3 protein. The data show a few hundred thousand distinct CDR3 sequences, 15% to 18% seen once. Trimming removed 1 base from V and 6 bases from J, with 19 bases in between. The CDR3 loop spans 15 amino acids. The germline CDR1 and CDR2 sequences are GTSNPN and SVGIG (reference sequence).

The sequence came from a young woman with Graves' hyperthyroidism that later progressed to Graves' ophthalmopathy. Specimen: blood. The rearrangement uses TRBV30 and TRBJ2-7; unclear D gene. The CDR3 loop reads CAWSDPLYSTSEQYF. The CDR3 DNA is TGTGCCTGGAGTGATCCGTTATACTCTACGAGCGAGCAGTACTTC.